The 20 T cell receptor beta chains reported below all come from one sample, sequenced in a study of chemoradiotherapy in HPV16-positive cancers. TCRdb keeps only in-frame clones here, not all; method: immunoSEQ multiplex PCR. The table has about 7,300 clones, roughly nine tenths seen once. This sample was gathered from a patient who underwent chemoradiotherapy. These receptors were collected from a human donor with HPV-associated anogenital cancer.

CDR3 DNA: TGTGCCAGCAGTGAAGGGCAGGTCTCTGGAAACACCATATATTTT. It translates to CASSEGQVSGNTIYF. This chain connects TRBV6-1 to TRBJ1-3; D is ambiguous. The V and J ends lost 1 base and 0 bases respectively, with 7 bases between them. CDR3 length: 15 amino acids. Germline CDR1 reads MNHNS; CDR2 reads SASEGT.

This chain uses TRBV11-3 with TRBJ1-1; D is undetermined. The CDR3 is 13 amino acids. Per germline, CDR1 SGHNT and CDR2 YENEEA. Trimming left V 1 base short and J 1 base short, with 4 bases between. The CDR3 sequence: CASSLGQNTEAFF. The CDR3 DNA reads as TGTGCCAGCAGCTTAGGACAGAACACTGAAGCTTTCTTT.

V usage is TRBV30 and J usage is TRBJ2-3; D possibly matches TRBD1 or TRBD2 (5 bases each). The CDR3 consists of 13 residues. The V end lost 0 bases, the J end lost 2 bases, and 6 bases lay between the germline ends. Germline V gives CDR1 GTSNPN, CDR2 SVGIG (reference sequence). For the CDR3, the DNA is TGTGCCTGGAGTGTGGGGACCACAGATACGCAGTATTTT. It specifies CAWSVGTTDTQYF.

V and J are TRBV6-1 and TRBJ2-7; 10 positions agree with TRBD2. Trimming removed 1 base from V and 3 bases from J; junction bases left unmatched: 12. This CDR3 spans 18 amino acids. CDR1 is MNHNS, CDR2 SASEGT, per germline. CDR3 nucleotide sequence: TGTGCCAGCAGTGAAGGGGGTAGCGGGAGGTTCCCCCTCTACGAGCAGTACTTC. Translation: CASSEGGSGRFPLYEQYF.

This clone was seen just once. Here the CDR3 reads CASSLDKAPNTEAFF. CDR3 DNA: TGTGCCAGCAGCTTGGATAAGGCCCCGAACACTGAAGCTTTCTTT. This sequence joins TRBV5-4 and TRBJ1-1; D remains ambiguous. The germline V and J ends were trimmed by 0 bases and 1 base, with 10 bases remaining between them. The CDR3 sequence is 15 residues long. CDR1 is SGHNT and CDR2 is YYREEE in the germline V gene (reference sequence).

The chain combines TRBV9 with TRBJ2-3; the match to TRBD2 covers 8 bases. J gave up 6 bases and V 1 base, and 7 bases lay outside the gene matches. The CDR3 has 15 residues. Germline V gene lookup returns CDR1 SGDLS and CDR2 YYNGEE. The CDR3 DNA is TGTGCCAGCAGCGTATCCGGGGGGGCTGGGGATACGCAGTATTTT. Protein: CASSVSGGAGDTQYF.

The chain carries TRBV25-1 and TRBJ2-7; D is possibly TRBD2 (5 bases). The CDR3 extends over 16 amino acids. The V gene lost 2 bases and the J gene lost 6 bases, with 20 bases spanning the gap. CDR1 and CDR2 from the germline V gene are MGHDK and SYGVNS. As DNA, the CDR3 is TGTGCCAGCAGTGAAGCCGGGGTGGGATTCGGAGGCGAGCAGTACTTC. Translating gives CASSEAGVGFGGEQYF.

The rearrangement uses TRBV5-8 and TRBJ1-5; D is unclear. Germline V gene sequence: CDR1 SGHTS, CDR2 YDEGEE. V lost 4 bases to trimming and J lost 4 bases, with 9 bases between them. The CDR3 is 13 amino acids. The CDR3, as DNA: TGTGCCAGCAGCCCGGGGATGAATCAGCCCCAGCATTTT. The encoded protein is CASSPGMNQPQHF.

The chain employs TRBV27 and TRBJ1-1; possibly TRBD1 for D (6 bases). Trimming left V 5 bases short and J 0 bases short, with 22 bases between. This CDR3 spans 18 amino acids. Germline V gene lookup returns CDR1 MNHEY and CDR2 SMNVEV (reference sequence). CDR3 DNA sequence: TGTGCCAGCAGTCACCGGACAGCTTGGAATATTATGAACACTGAAGCTTTCTTT. Protein: CASSHRTAWNIMNTEAFF.

V usage is TRBV2 and J usage is TRBJ2-4; D possibly corresponds to TRBD2 (6 bases). Germline CDR1 is SNHLY and CDR2 is FYNNEI. V lost 7 bases and J 0 bases, leaving 13 bases between the germline ends. CDR3 length: 15 residues. CDR3 sequence (DNA): TGTGCCAGCATTGCGGGAAGACTAGCCAAAAACATTCAGTACTTC. Its protein is CASIAGRLAKNIQYF.

This chain links TRBV29-1 with TRBJ1-1; 7 positions agree with TRBD1. J lost 11 bases, V lost 0 bases, and 12 bases had no gene match. CDR1 is SQVTM and CDR2 is ANQGSEA in the germline V gene. The CDR3 loop spans 14 amino acids. The CDR3 nucleotides read TGCAGCGTTGAAGATACTCAGGGGGGGAGGTGGGCTTTCTTT. This encodes CSVEDTQGGRWAFF.

This chain links TRBV7-8 with TRBJ1-1, with D hard to call. The CDR3 length is 14 residues. Germline CDR1 SGHVS, CDR2 FQNEAQ. Between the trimmed V and J ends, which lost 3 bases and 1 base, there was a span of 9 bases. The CDR3 spells CASSFTPGNTEAFF. The CDR3 DNA is TGTGCCAGCAGCTTCACTCCAGGGAACACTGAAGCTTTCTTT.

The CDR3 loop reads CASSLVALAYEQYF. Here the CDR3 DNA reads TGTGCCAGCAGCTTAGTTGCATTGGCCTACGAGCAGTACTTC. The chain uses TRBV7-8 and TRBJ2-7; D unresolved. The V gene's germline CDR1 is SGHVS and CDR2 FQNEAQ. With 1 base removed from V and 2 bases from J, the gap between germline ends came to 9 bases. The length of the CDR3 is 14 residues.

For this clone: Other DNA sequences within the sample encode an identical CDR3. This chain links TRBV6-4 with TRBJ1-1, with D unresolved. Germline loops: CDR1 MRHNA, CDR2 SNTAGT. Trimming took 0 bases from V and 1 from J, leaving 3 bases between them. The CDR3 extends over 13 amino acids. CDR3 region: CASSDSENTEAFF. For the CDR3, the DNA is TGTGCCAGCAGTGACTCGGAGAACACTGAAGCTTTCTTT.

This sequence joins TRBV7-3 and TRBJ2-3; D may match TRBD1 or TRBD2 (6 bases each). V was shortened by 5 bases and J by 7 bases, with 13 bases between the two germline ends. Germline assignment: CDR1 SGHTA and CDR2 FQGTGA. The CDR3 loop spans 13 amino acids. CDR3 in amino acids: CASSNRGEHTQYF. The DNA of the CDR3 is TGTGCCAGCAGCAATAGGGGGGAACATACGCAGTATTTT.

The J gene is TRBJ1-6, the V gene TRBV19; 8 bases fit TRBD1. CDR1 LNHDA and CDR2 SQIVND come from the germline V gene (reference sequence). The length of the CDR3 is 15 residues. V shed 6 bases and J 5 bases; nucleotides not matched to a gene: 6. CDR3 sequence: CASRTPGQDNSPLHF. The CDR3 nucleotides read TGTGCCAGTAGAACTCCGGGACAGGATAATTCACCCCTCCACTTT.

The chain combines TRBV30 with TRBJ1-5; the D gene is possibly TRBD1 (5 bases). The CDR3 is made up of 11 amino acids. Trimming took off 5 bases at V and 9 bases at J, with 11 bases between the two ends. Per the germline V gene, CDR1 is GTSNPN and CDR2 is SVGIG (reference sequence). The CDR3 DNA is TGTGCCTGGGGGCACGGGGGGCCCCAGCATTTT. It translates to CAWGHGGPQHF.

The chain employs TRBV7-2 and TRBJ1-3, with no clear D. V was trimmed by 0 bases and J by 0 bases, leaving 6 bases between them. This CDR3 has 15 residues. Germline CDR1 SGHTA, CDR2 FQGNSA. In DNA form, the CDR3 reads TGTGCCAGCAGCTTAGCGGCAAGCTCTGGAAACACCATATATTTT. Encoded protein: CASSLAASSGNTIYF.

The V gene is TRBV5-4, the J gene TRBJ2-1; no clear D gene. The CDR3 extends over 12 amino acids. The germline gives CDR1 SGHNT, CDR2 YYREEE (reference sequence). Trimming removed 0 bases from V and 6 bases from J, with 4 bases in between. DNA of the CDR3: TGTGCCAGCAGCTTGGAATTCAATGAGCAGTTCTTC. Translated, it gives CASSLEFNEQFF.

The rearrangement links TRBV28 to TRBJ1-2; 11 nucleotides line up with TRBD1. After removal of 1 base from V and 2 bases from J, the junction contained 6 bases not matched to a gene. CDR1 and CDR2 (germline): MDHEN, SYDVKM. The CDR3 length is 17 residues. CDR3 coding DNA: TGTGCCAGCAGTTTATTTGGGACAGGGGGAAGAAACTATGGCTACACCTTC. Amino acid sequence: CASSLFGTGGRNYGYTF.